This T cell receptor beta chain was recorded in a study of early T cells in non-severe SARS-CoV-2 infection. Study findings and constraints: CD4 and private specificities were missed by VDJdb matching, which favored anti-spike CD8 responses.

Germline-derived CDR1 and CDR2 are MNHEY and SMNVEV (reference sequence). The V segment lost 5 bases and the J segment 8 bases; nucleotides outside the gene matches: 6. The CDR3 runs 13 residues. In the library, individual cDNA molecules carried attached unique molecular identifiers. TCRdb fed the 5' RACE reads into MiXCR, producing one record per CDR3 protein. Altogether approximately 20,000 distinct CDR3 sequences are present, 3.5% to 5% being singletons, with the ten largest covering approximately 8.3%. For this clonotype: The antigen is undetermined.

Sequences were obtained from whole blood. This sequence originates from an adult who was a healthcare worker with PCR-confirmed SARS-CoV-2 infection or an uninfected control (not recorded which). This rearrangement joins TRBV27 to TRBJ1-5; TRBD1 matches at 7 bases. CDR3 sequence (DNA): TGTGCCAGCAGTGCAAACAGGGGAGAGCCCCAGCATTTT. It codes for CASSANRGEPQHF.